Sequencing of this T cell receptor beta chain was carried out in a study of CD8+ T cells in alopecia areata. RNA extraction and reverse transcription yielded cDNA as sequencing template. Profiling relied on immunoSEQ multiplex PCR, and the TCRdb table lists in-frame clones only, not all of them. The data contain some 51,000 clones, 95% to 97% of them singletons. Trimming cost V 1 base and J 15 bases, with 10 bases left between them. Germline loops: CDR1 LNHNV, CDR2 YYDKDF (reference sequence). This CDR3 is built from 11 residues. The chain employs TRBV15 and TRBJ2-1; D gene unclear. This specimen was CD8+ T cells sorted from blood, taken at week 0. The TCR sequence derives from a human donor with alopecia areata. CDR3 amino acids: CATSRGTTRFF. The CDR3 nucleotides read TGTGCCACCAGCAGAGGTACCACCCGGTTCTTC.